This TCR beta chain was sequenced for a study of cytomegalovirus exposure and HLA in healthy donors. This clone was seen only once. The PCR had 60 Vbeta and 13 Jbeta primers. Libraries were prepared by immunoSEQ multiplex PCR; TCRdb keeps only in-frame clonotypes and omits some of them. The repertoire holds around 99,000 clones, with nearly 70% as singletons. Germline CDR1 and CDR2: SGHRS and YFSETQ. The ends lost 0 bases at V and 9 bases at J; junction bases unmatched: 4. This CDR3 has 15 amino acids. This clonotype was obtained from a woman aged 70 to 79 in good health and CMV-seropositive. Sequenced: PBMCs. The V gene is TRBV5-1, the J gene TRBJ1-6, with 9 bases that match TRBD1. The CDR3 nucleotides read TGCGCCAGCAGCTTGGCCTGGGGACAGGGTTCACCCCTCCACTTT. Its translation is CASSLAWGQGSPLHF.